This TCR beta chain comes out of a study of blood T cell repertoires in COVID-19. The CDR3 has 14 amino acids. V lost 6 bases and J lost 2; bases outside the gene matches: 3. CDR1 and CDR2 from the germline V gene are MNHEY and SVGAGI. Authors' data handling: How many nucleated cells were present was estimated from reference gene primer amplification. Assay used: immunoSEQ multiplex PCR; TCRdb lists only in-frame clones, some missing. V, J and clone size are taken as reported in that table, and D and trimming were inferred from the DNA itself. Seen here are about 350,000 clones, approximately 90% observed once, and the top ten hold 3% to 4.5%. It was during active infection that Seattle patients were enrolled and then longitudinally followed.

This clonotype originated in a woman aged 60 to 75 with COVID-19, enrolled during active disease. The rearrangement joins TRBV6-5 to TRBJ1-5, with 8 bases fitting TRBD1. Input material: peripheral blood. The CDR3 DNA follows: TGTGCCAGCAGAGAGACAGGGGGCAATCAGCCCCAGCATTTT. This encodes CASRETGGNQPQHF.